This T cell receptor (beta chain) appears in the sequencing data of a study of T cell responses to AZD1222 COVID-19 vaccine. Trimming left V 2 bases short and J 1 base short, with 8 bases between. CDR1 and CDR2 (germline): LGHDT, YNNKEL (reference sequence). This CDR3 contains 14 residues. Only in-frame clones appear in the TCRdb table, and some are missing; sequencing was by immunoSEQ multiplex PCR. The sample includes approximately 150,000 clones, approximately 92% of them seen just once. This receptor was identified in an adult in good health. V is TRBV3-1 (or the pseudogene TRBV3-2) and J is TRBJ1-1, with D unclear. Source: peripheral blood, taken on day 0 of AZD1222 vaccination. The CDR3 DNA sequence: TGTGCCAGCAGCCAAAGGGAGAGGAACACTGAAGCTTTCTTT. It translates to CASSQRERNTEAFF.